This is a list of T cell receptor beta chains from one sample in a study of blood T cell repertoires in COVID-19. Clones were read by immunoSEQ multiplex PCR, and TCRdb kept only the in-frame ones, dropping some. There are some 200,000 clones in the sample; about nine tenths occur only once, and more than 0.7% lies in the top ten. What was sequenced was peripheral blood. These receptors were obtained from a woman between 70 and 85 years old with acute or convalescent COVID-19. The CDR3 runs from the conserved cysteine through the conserved F or W. D genes are given only for firm matches. Clone size is stated in some rows and not others, as once, few, many or a class when expanded.

d_gene: .; v_gene: TRBV10-3; j_gene: TRBJ2-1; abundance: once; CDR3aa: CAISRGGSYNEQFF; CDR3nt: TGTGCCATCAGTAGAGGAGGCTCCTACAATGAGCAGTTCTTC
d_gene: TRBD2; v_gene: TRBV3-1/TRBV3-2; j_gene: TRBJ2-1; abundance: .; CDR3aa: CASSQDSGPYNEQFF; CDR3nt: TGTGCCAGCAGCCAAGATAGCGGGCCCTACAATGAGCAGTTCTTC
d_gene: TRBD1; v_gene: TRBV29-1; j_gene: TRBJ1-1; abundance: .; CDR3aa: CSVAGQGRAEAFF; CDR3nt: TGCAGCGTGGCTGGACAGGGAAGGGCTGAAGCTTTCTTT
d_gene: .; v_gene: TRBV20-1; j_gene: TRBJ1-1; abundance: once; CDR3aa: CSASKGLMNTEAFF; CDR3nt: TGCAGTGCTAGTAAGGGACTCATGAACACTGAAGCTTTCTTT
d_gene: TRBD2; v_gene: TRBV14; j_gene: TRBJ2-3; abundance: .; CDR3aa: CASSYGGSTDTQYF; CDR3nt: TGTGCCAGCAGCTACGGGGGGAGCACAGATACGCAGTATTTT
d_gene: .; v_gene: TRBV18; j_gene: TRBJ2-7; abundance: .; CDR3aa: CASSPGGTSSYEQYF; CDR3nt: TGTGCCAGCTCACCCGGAGGCACCTCATCCTACGAGCAGTACTTC
d_gene: TRBD1; v_gene: TRBV6-5; j_gene: TRBJ1-1; abundance: .; CDR3aa: CATRQGKDTEAFF; CDR3nt: TGTGCCACCCGACAGGGGAAAGATACTGAAGCTTTCTTT
d_gene: .; v_gene: TRBV28; j_gene: TRBJ2-1; abundance: .; CDR3aa: CASSTLAATYNEQFF; CDR3nt: TGTGCCAGCAGTACTTTAGCGGCTACCTACAATGAGCAGTTCTTC
d_gene: TRBD2; v_gene: TRBV6-2/TRBV6-3; j_gene: TRBJ2-1; abundance: once; CDR3aa: CASSGTSGRPSYNEQFF; CDR3nt: TGTGCCAGCAGCGGGACTAGCGGGAGGCCATCCTACAATGAGCAGTTCTTC
d_gene: .; v_gene: TRBV19; j_gene: TRBJ1-4; abundance: .; CDR3aa: CASSFERQPNEKLFF; CDR3nt: TGTGCCAGTAGTTTTGAGCGACAGCCTAATGAAAAACTGTTTTTT
d_gene: TRBD1; v_gene: TRBV2; j_gene: TRBJ1-2; abundance: .; CDR3aa: CASSERDRGFYGYTF; CDR3nt: TGTGCCAGCAGTGAAAGGGACAGGGGCTTCTATGGCTACACCTTC
d_gene: .; v_gene: TRBV20-1; j_gene: TRBJ1-1; abundance: .; CDR3aa: CSASPHMNTEAFF; CDR3nt: TGCAGTGCTAGTCCCCACATGAACACTGAAGCTTTCTTT
d_gene: TRBD2; v_gene: TRBV10-1; j_gene: TRBJ2-1; abundance: .; CDR3aa: CASSNPSGGTYNEQFF; CDR3nt: TGCGCCAGCAGCAATCCTAGCGGGGGGACCTACAATGAGCAGTTCTTC
d_gene: .; v_gene: TRBV6-6; j_gene: TRBJ2-7; abundance: .; CDR3aa: CASSYSNSMEQYF; CDR3nt: TGTGCCAGCAGTTACTCGAACTCCATGGAGCAGTACTTC
d_gene: TRBD2; v_gene: TRBV7-9; j_gene: TRBJ2-5; abundance: .; CDR3aa: CASSLARLAGFQYF; CDR3nt: TGTGCCAGCAGCTTAGCGCGACTAGCAGGGTTCCAGTACTTC
d_gene: .; v_gene: TRBV7-2; j_gene: TRBJ2-5; abundance: .; CDR3aa: CASSFDTRQFQETQYF; CDR3nt: TGTGCCAGCAGCTTCGATACTCGACAGTTCCAAGAGACCCAGTACTTC
d_gene: TRBD1; v_gene: TRBV2; j_gene: TRBJ1-6; abundance: .; CDR3aa: CASRRDRGDYNSPLHF; CDR3nt: TGTGCCAGCAGGAGGGACAGGGGCGATTATAATTCACCCCTCCACTTT
d_gene: .; v_gene: TRBV18; j_gene: TRBJ2-1; abundance: .; CDR3aa: CASSPGGGAQEQFF; CDR3nt: TGTGCCAGCTCACCGGGAGGGGGGGCCCAGGAGCAGTTCTTC
d_gene: .; v_gene: TRBV4-2; j_gene: TRBJ2-1; abundance: .; CDR3aa: CASSQGAKKGHNEQFF; CDR3nt: TGTGCCAGCAGCCAAGGAGCGAAGAAAGGCCACAATGAGCAGTTCTTC
d_gene: .; v_gene: TRBV19; j_gene: TRBJ2-5; abundance: .; CDR3aa: CASSMSRDQGETQYF; CDR3nt: TGTGCCAGTAGTATGTCCCGGGACCAGGGGGAGACCCAGTACTTC
d_gene: .; v_gene: TRBV5-1; j_gene: TRBJ2-3; abundance: .; CDR3aa: CASSFTLASVGGDTQYF; CDR3nt: TGCGCCAGCAGCTTCACCCTAGCTTCCGTCGGTGGTGATACGCAGTATTTT
d_gene: TRBD1; v_gene: TRBV2; j_gene: TRBJ1-2; abundance: .; CDR3aa: CASKVGTGGNTF; CDR3nt: TGTGCCAGCAAGGTCGGGACAGGGGGTAACACCTTC
d_gene: TRBD1; v_gene: TRBV2; j_gene: TRBJ1-3; abundance: .; CDR3aa: CASTRTGESGNTIYF; CDR3nt: TGTGCCAGCACTAGGACAGGGGAAAGTGGAAACACCATATATTTT
d_gene: .; v_gene: TRBV9; j_gene: TRBJ1-4; abundance: once; CDR3aa: CASSVDEGNEKLFF; CDR3nt: TGTGCCAGCAGCGTAGATGAGGGAAATGAAAAACTGTTTTTT
d_gene: .; v_gene: TRBV29-1; j_gene: TRBJ1-4; abundance: .; CDR3aa: CSVTGTQLEKLFF; CDR3nt: TGCAGCGTCACCGGGACACAACTTGAAAAACTGTTTTTT
d_gene: TRBD1; v_gene: TRBV5-1; j_gene: TRBJ2-7; abundance: .; CDR3aa: CASSSGQGVDEQYF; CDR3nt: TGCGCCAGCAGCTCAGGACAGGGGGTAGACGAGCAGTACTTC
d_gene: TRBD1; v_gene: TRBV24-1; j_gene: TRBJ2-1; abundance: .; CDR3aa: CATGQGGPEQFF; CDR3nt: TGTGCCACCGGACAGGGGGGCCCGGAGCAGTTCTTC
d_gene: .; v_gene: TRBV25-1; j_gene: TRBJ1-1; abundance: .; CDR3aa: CASSELDSSEAFF; CDR3nt: TGTGCCAGCAGTGAGCTGGACAGTTCTGAAGCTTTCTTT
d_gene: .; v_gene: TRBV5-1; j_gene: TRBJ1-2; abundance: few; CDR3aa: CASSLGQPDGYTF; CDR3nt: TGCGCCAGCAGCTTGGGGCAACCCGATGGCTACACCTTC
d_gene: .; v_gene: TRBV18; j_gene: TRBJ2-2; abundance: .; CDR3aa: CASSPALAGSGGELFF; CDR3nt: TGTGCCAGCTCACCGGCGCTAGCAGGTTCCGGCGGGGAGCTGTTTTTT
d_gene: .; v_gene: TRBV5-5; j_gene: TRBJ2-4; abundance: .; CDR3aa: CASSGGTRVNIQYF; CDR3nt: TGTGCCAGCAGCGGCGGGACGAGGGTAAACATTCAGTACTTC
d_gene: TRBD1; v_gene: TRBV20-1; j_gene: TRBJ1-1; abundance: .; CDR3aa: CSAREIRGVSTEAFF; CDR3nt: TGCAGTGCTCGTGAAATCAGGGGGGTTAGCACTGAAGCTTTCTTT
d_gene: .; v_gene: TRBV5-1; j_gene: TRBJ2-5; abundance: .; CDR3aa: CASSLVHPETQYF; CDR3nt: TGCGCCAGCAGCTTGGTCCATCCAGAGACCCAGTACTTC
d_gene: TRBD2; v_gene: TRBV2; j_gene: TRBJ2-7; abundance: .; CDR3aa: CASSTSGGKIEQYF; CDR3nt: TGTGCCAGCAGTACTAGCGGGGGGAAGATCGAGCAGTACTTC
d_gene: TRBD2; v_gene: TRBV7-6; j_gene: TRBJ2-1; abundance: .; CDR3aa: CASSPTNVGGIEQFF; CDR3nt: TGTGCCAGCAGCCCAACCAATGTGGGAGGGATTGAGCAGTTCTTC
d_gene: TRBD2; v_gene: TRBV5-1; j_gene: TRBJ2-1; abundance: .; CDR3aa: CASSKASGGGLNEQFF; CDR3nt: TGCGCCAGCAGCAAGGCTAGCGGGGGAGGACTAAATGAGCAGTTCTTC
d_gene: TRBD2; v_gene: TRBV11-3; j_gene: TRBJ2-1; abundance: few; CDR3aa: CASSSPGLAGGRGNEQFF; CDR3nt: TGTGCCAGCAGCTCCCCGGGACTAGCGGGAGGAAGGGGCAATGAGCAGTTCTTC
d_gene: TRBD1; v_gene: TRBV5-1; j_gene: TRBJ2-2; abundance: once; CDR3aa: CASSLLPGQSNTGELFF; CDR3nt: TGCGCCAGCAGCTTGCTTCCGGGACAGAGTAACACCGGGGAGCTGTTTTTT
d_gene: .; v_gene: TRBV11-2; j_gene: TRBJ2-3; abundance: .; CDR3aa: CASSLTGPDTQYF; CDR3nt: TGTGCCAGCAGCTTAACGGGTCCAGATACGCAGTATTTT